Below are 27 T cell receptor beta chains sequenced from a single sample in a study of beta chain features in type 1 diabetes. Whole-study results and caveats: Shortening of TCRB CDR3s, moderate but significant, appeared in all four CD4+ subsets of Type 1 diabetes patients.

As every portion of the isolated RNA was reverse transcribed, the sequencing read expressed TCRB transcripts. The method was immunoSEQ multiplex PCR; TCRdb's version includes in-frame clones alone and lacks a portion of them. This sample carries fewer than 450,000 clones, approximately 12% of them seen once, and the ten largest clones take 0.013% to 0.015%. No antigen has been assigned to these receptors. Input material: naive CD4+ T cells from blood. These receptors originate from a woman under 30 with type 1 diabetes.

The rearrangement uses TRBV30 and TRBJ1-2; 7 bases match TRBD1. Looked up from germline, CDR1 is GTSNPN and CDR2 is SVGIG (reference sequence). The CDR3 has 14 amino acids. J gave up 8 bases and V 0 bases, and 9 bases lay outside the gene matches. The CDR3, as DNA: TGTGCCTGGAGTGTACTTGAGGGGGCGCGAGGCTACACCTTC. Translated, it gives CAWSVLEGARGYTF. Full variable domain (rest looked up from reference TRBV30 and TRBJ1-2): SQTIHQWPATLVQPVGSPLSLECTVEGTSNPNLYWYRQAAGRGLQLLFYSVGIGQISSEVPQNLSASRPQDRQFILSSKKLLLSDSGFYLCAWSVLEGARGYTFGSGTRLTVV.

The rearrangement joins TRBV28 to TRBJ2-7, with 13 bases aligning to TRBD2. Looked up from germline, CDR1 is MDHEN and CDR2 is SYDVKM. V was pared by 1 base and J by 7 bases, with 4 bases of the junction left unmatched. The CDR3 has 15 residues. CDR3 sequence reads: CASSLSGTSGTEQYF. As DNA, the CDR3 is TGTGCCAGCAGTTTATCCGGGACTAGCGGGACGGAGCAGTACTTC. Filled out from reference TRBV28 and TRBJ2-7, the complete variable domain reads DVKVTQSSRYLVKRTGEKVFLECVQDMDHENMFWYRQDPGLGLRLIYFSYDVKMKEKGDIPEGYSVSREKKERFSLILESASTNQTSMYLCASSLSGTSGTEQYFGPGTRLTVT.

The chain is built from TRBV12-5 and TRBJ2-1; possible D gene TRBD2, 5 bases. Germline values: CDR1 LGHNT, CDR2 FRNRAP. Trimming took off 5 bases at V and 6 bases at J, with 17 bases between the two ends. The CDR3 totals 15 residues. The CDR3 region has the DNA TGTGCTAGTGGTGTTAGTAGGCGGGCCACCAATGAGCAGTTCTTC. It yields the protein CASGVSRRATNEQFF.

The V and J genes are TRBV6-5 and TRBJ1-1; the D is unclear. The CDR3 length is 13 residues. Germline lookup yields CDR1 MNHEY and CDR2 SVGAGI. Trimming left V 1 base short and J 3 bases short, with 6 bases between. CDR3 in amino acids: CASSYWQDTEAFF. The CDR3 bases are TGTGCCAGCAGTTACTGGCAGGACACTGAAGCTTTCTTT.

This CDR3 reads CASSLAGTRGYNEQFF. CDR3 DNA sequence: TGTGCCAGCAGCTTGGCCGGGACGAGGGGGTACAATGAGCAGTTCTTC. The chain combines TRBV5-4 with TRBJ2-1; the D gene is possibly TRBD1 (6 bases). The germline V gene encodes CDR1 SGHNT and CDR2 YYREEE (reference sequence). The CDR3 runs 16 residues. Trimming left V 0 bases short and J 4 bases short, with 14 bases between. Supplemented by reference TRBV5-4 and TRBJ2-1, the full variable domain reads ETGVTQSPTHLIKTRGQQVTLRCSSQSGHNTVSWYQQALGQGPQFIFQYYREEENGRGNFPPRFSGLQFPNYSSELNVNALELDDSALYLCASSLAGTRGYNEQFFGPGTRLTVL.

This chain connects TRBV7-9 to TRBJ2-7; D gene ambiguous. Germline lookup yields CDR1 SEHNR and CDR2 FQNEAQ (reference sequence). The CDR3 loop spans 12 amino acids. V was trimmed by 5 bases and J by 2 bases, leaving 7 bases between them. CDR3 sequence: CASSPLPYEQYF. The CDR3 nucleotides read TGTGCCAGCAGCCCCCTTCCCTACGAGCAGTACTTC.

Only a few counts were recorded for this clone. CDR3 amino acids: CASSQARQGHEKLFF. The CDR3 nucleotides read TGCGCCAGCAGCCAAGCTCGACAAGGCCATGAAAAACTGTTTTTT. This chain uses TRBV4-3 with TRBJ1-4; D unresolved. From germline, CDR1 is LGHNA and CDR2 YSLEER. The V and J ends lost 1 base and 6 bases respectively, with 12 bases between them. CDR3 length equals 15 residues.

The chain links TRBV5-1 to TRBJ2-3; D is uncertain. This CDR3 region has 12 residues. V was clipped by 0 bases and J by 4 bases, with 3 bases between them. From germline, CDR1 is SGHRS and CDR2 YFSETQ. Written as DNA, the CDR3 is TGCGCCAGCAGCTTGGCCTCAGATACGCAGTATTTT. This translates into CASSLASDTQYF. The full variable domain, with the rest looked up from reference TRBV5-1 and TRBJ2-3, is KAGVTQTPRYLIKTRGQQVTLSCSPISGHRSVSWYQQTPGQGLQFLFEYFSETQRNKGNFPGRFSGRQFSNSRSEMNVSTLELGDSALYLCASSLASDTQYFGPGTRLTVL.

V is TRBV2 and J is TRBJ1-5; D gene ambiguous. Trimming removed 3 bases from V and 7 bases from J, with 10 bases in between. CDR1 is SNHLY and CDR2 is FYNNEI in the germline V gene. The CDR3 extends over 13 amino acids. In DNA, the CDR3 is TGTGCCAGCAGTGAGGTCAGGCCACAGCCCCAGCATTTT. Translation: CASSEVRPQPQHF. The whole variable domain, filled in from reference TRBV2 and TRBJ1-5, reads EPEVTQTPSHQVTQMGQEVILRCVPISNHLYFYWYRQILGQKVEFLVSFYNNEISEKSEIFDDQFSVERPDGSNFTLKIRSTKLEDSAMYFCASSEVRPQPQHFGDGTRLSIL.

The CDR3 region has the DNA TGTGCCAGCAGTTCGCCTCAGGGACTAGCTGCAGATACGCAGTATTTT. Encoded protein: CASSSPQGLAADTQYF. The chain combines TRBV27 with TRBJ2-3, with TRBD2 matching 9 bases. This CDR3 contains 16 residues. The germline gives CDR1 MNHEY, CDR2 SMNVEV (reference sequence). V trimming: 4 bases; J trimming: 4 bases; junction bases outside the gene matches: 9.

The chain recombines TRBV4-3 with TRBJ2-1; weak D call: TRBD2 (6 bases). Germline CDR1 and CDR2: LGHNA and YSLEER. This CDR3 contains 15 residues. Deletions cut 0 bases from V and 4 bases from J, with 10 bases between. The CDR3 sequence is CASSQERRVYNEQFF. Here the CDR3 DNA reads TGCGCCAGCAGCCAAGAAAGGAGGGTGTACAATGAGCAGTTCTTC.

This clone has a handful of counts. The chain couples TRBV5-4 to TRBJ2-3, with 9 positions matching TRBD1. Per germline, CDR1 SGHNT and CDR2 YYREEE (reference sequence). The CDR3 extends over 20 amino acids. The V segment lost 1 base and the J segment 3 bases; nucleotides outside the gene matches: 18. CDR3 bases: TGTGCCAGCAGCTTGTTGTCCTTAATGCGCGACAGGGGGTTTACAGATACGCAGTATTTT. Residues: CASSLLSLMRDRGFTDTQYF.

The V and J genes are TRBV5-4 and TRBJ2-5, with 11 bases lining up with TRBD2. J lost 5 bases, V lost 4 bases, and 10 bases had no gene match. Germline loops: CDR1 SGHNT, CDR2 YYREEE (reference sequence). CDR3 length equals 16 residues. The CDR3 loop is CASSLGTSGNRETQYF. Here the CDR3 DNA reads TGTGCCAGCAGCCTCGGGACTAGCGGAAATCGGGAGACCCAGTACTTC.

The chain joins TRBV28 to TRBJ2-7; 7 bases are a match to TRBD1. This CDR3 spans 15 amino acids. Germline CDR1 reads MDHEN; CDR2 reads SYDVKM. J was trimmed by 4 bases and V by 2 bases; bases with no gene match: 8. CDR3 DNA sequence: TGTGCCAGCAGTTTACCGGGACAGATAAATTACGAGCAGTACTTC. This codes for CASSLPGQINYEQYF. Together with reference TRBV28 and TRBJ2-7, the CDR3 gives the full variable domain: DVKVTQSSRYLVKRTGEKVFLECVQDMDHENMFWYRQDPGLGLRLIYFSYDVKMKEKGDIPEGYSVSREKKERFSLILESASTNQTSMYLCASSLPGQINYEQYFGPGTRLTVT.

Written as DNA, the CDR3 is TGTGCCAGCAGCTTCATCAACGCCGGAGTTACCGAGCAGTACTTC. Amino acids: CASSFINAGVTEQYF. The V and J genes are TRBV11-2 and TRBJ2-7; no reliable D call. Germline V lookup: CDR1 SGHAT, CDR2 FQNNGV. Trimming stripped 3 bases from V and 6 bases from J, with 18 bases between. This CDR3 region has 15 residues.

A few counts support this clone. Other DNA sequences within the sample encode an identical CDR3. V is TRBV7-3 and J is TRBJ2-1; the match to TRBD2 covers 9 bases. Germline assignment: CDR1 SGHTA and CDR2 FQGTGA. This CDR3 region has 14 residues. The J segment lost 7 bases and the V segment lost 2 bases, leaving 3 bases of the junction unmatched. CDR3: CASSLAGGRNEQFF. DNA for the CDR3: TGTGCCAGCAGCTTAGCGGGAGGGCGAAATGAGCAGTTCTTC. The full variable domain, completed using reference TRBV7-3 and TRBJ2-1, is GAGVSQTPSNKVTEKGKYVELRCDPISGHTALYWYRQSLGQGPEFLIYFQGTGAADDSGLPNDRFFAVRPEGSVSTLKIQRTERGDSAVYLCASSLAGGRNEQFFGPGTRLTVL.

The V call is TRBV19, the J call TRBJ2-7; D perhaps matches TRBD2 (5 bases). Deletions cut 3 bases from V and 4 bases from J, with 16 bases between. The CDR3 sequence is 15 residues long. Germline V gene sequence: CDR1 LNHDA, CDR2 SQIVND (reference sequence). CDR3 sequence: CASSIRQAGIYEQYF. In DNA, the CDR3 is TGTGCCAGTAGTATCCGACAAGCCGGGATATACGAGCAGTACTTC.

The chain carries TRBV4-1 and TRBJ2-5; the D is unclear. Trimming removed 1 base from V and 3 bases from J, with 15 bases in between. Looked up from germline, CDR1 is MGHRA and CDR2 is YSYEKL. This CDR3 spans 16 amino acids. The CDR3: CASSQGWSTPKETQYF. CDR3 nucleotide sequence: TGCGCCAGCAGCCAAGGGTGGTCCACTCCAAAAGAGACCCAGTACTTC.

This sequence joins TRBV9 and TRBJ2-1, with 12 bases identical to TRBD2. The CDR3 sequence is 16 residues long. V lost 4 bases to trimming and J lost 7 bases; unmatched junction nucleotides: 9. Germline V CDR1 and CDR2: SGDLS, YYNGEE. The CDR3 DNA follows: TGTGCCAGCAGCACCAGACTAGCGGGAGTGTGGAATGAGCAGTTCTTC. It specifies CASSTRLAGVWNEQFF. The whole variable domain, remainder taken from reference TRBV9 and TRBJ2-1, is DSGVTQTPKHLITATGQRVTLRCSPRSGDLSVYWYQQSLDQGLQFLIQYYNGEERAKGNILERFSAQQFPDLHSELNLSSLELGDSALYFCASSTRLAGVWNEQFFGPGTRLTVL.

The genes are TRBV9 and TRBJ2-2, with 10 bases fitting TRBD2. Germline V gene data show CDR1 as SGDLS and CDR2 as YYNGEE. The CDR3 loop spans 16 amino acids. The junction had 4 bases not matched to a gene; V was cut back by 0 bases and J by 5 bases. This CDR3 reads CASSVGAGGWTGELFF. The CDR3 region has the DNA TGTGCCAGCAGCGTAGGAGCGGGAGGGTGGACCGGGGAGCTGTTTTTT.

This clone showed up just a few times. The chain has TRBV15 and TRBJ1-2; D call uncertain. This CDR3 is 13 amino acids long. CDR1 and CDR2 from the germline V gene are LNHNV and YYDKDF (reference sequence). V was trimmed by 6 bases and J by 3 bases, leaving 11 bases between them. In DNA, the CDR3 is TGTGCCACCAGTCCGCAAACAGACTATGGCTACACCTTC. It translates to CATSPQTDYGYTF.

The rearrangement joins TRBV11-2 to TRBJ2-5, with D perhaps matching TRBD2 (5 bases). V gave up 5 bases and J gave up 5 bases, with 15 bases separating them. The CDR3 totals 14 residues. Germline V CDR1 and CDR2: SGHAT, FQNNGV. The CDR3 DNA is TGTGCCAGCAGCCCCGCCAGGAGAGGGGAGACCCAGTACTTC. It codes for CASSPARRGETQYF. Variable domain in full (rest from reference TRBV11-2 and TRBJ2-5): EAGVAQSPRYKIIEKRQSVAFWCNPISGHATLYWYQQILGQGPKLLIQFQNNGVVDDSQLPKDRFSAERLKGVDSTLKIQPAKLEDSAVYLCASSPARRGETQYFGPGTRLLVL.

This chain joins TRBV7-9 and TRBJ1-5; 8 bases fit TRBD1. The CDR3 spans 15 residues. J gave up 4 bases and V 7 bases, and 9 bases lay outside the gene matches. The germline V gene encodes CDR1 SEHNR and CDR2 FQNEAQ (reference sequence). In DNA, the CDR3 is TGTGCCAGCACCCAGGGGACAGGACAAAATCAGCCCCAGCATTTT. Its translation: CASTQGTGQNQPQHF. The full variable domain, with the rest looked up from reference TRBV7-9 and TRBJ1-5, is DTGVSQNPRHKITKRGQNVTFRCDPISEHNRLYWYRQTLGQGPEFLTYFQNEAQLEKSRLLSDRFSAERPKGSFSTLEIQRTEQGDSAMYLCASTQGTGQNQPQHFGDGTRLSIL.

The chain uses TRBV12-5 and TRBJ2-2; TRBD2 aligns across 7 bases. This CDR3 has 17 residues. Germline V gene sequence: CDR1 LGHNT, CDR2 FRNRAP. Trimming removed 0 bases from V and 3 bases from J; junction bases left unmatched: 7. The CDR3 bases are TGTGCTAGTGGTTTGGTACGAGGACTAGACTACACCGGGGAGCTGTTTTTT. Its protein is CASGLVRGLDYTGELFF.

V is TRBV9 and J is TRBJ2-1; 8 bases match TRBD2. After removal of 1 base from V and 8 bases from J, the junction contained 5 bases not matched to a gene. The CDR3 spans 14 residues. Germline CDR1 is SGDLS and CDR2 is YYNGEE. For the CDR3, the DNA is TGTGCCAGCAGCGTATCCGGGAGGGATGATGAGCAGTTCTTC. Amino acids: CASSVSGRDDEQFF.

This clone was observed a few times. The same CDR3 can be traced to other DNA sequences in this sample. V is TRBV20-1 and J is TRBJ1-1; D gene unclear. This CDR3 has 11 residues. Germline CDR1 DFQATT, CDR2 SNEGSKA (reference sequence). V was cut by 2 bases and J by 5 bases, with 6 bases left in between. The CDR3 DNA sequence: TGCAGTGCTAGATCGGTTACTGAAGCTTTCTTT. Its protein is CSARSVTEAFF.

In this sample, this clone turned up a few times. The chain has TRBV5-4 and TRBJ2-5, with TRBD2 matching 8 bases. The J call is doubtful: the DNA matches TRBJ2-7 better. Germline values: CDR1 SGHNT, CDR2 YYREEE (reference sequence). The CDR3 loop spans 14 amino acids. In DNA, the CDR3 is TGTGCCAGCAGCCATCAGCGGGAGAGGGGCGAGCAGTACTTC. Translating it yields CASSHQRERGEQYF.